This T cell receptor beta chain was sequenced during a study of T cell repertoires in cytomegalovirus infection. Whole-study results and caveats: There were HLA-C-restricted CMV-specific TCR beta clonotypes dominating the ex vivo response. Accumulated public TCR beta family frequency recognized individuals carrying CMV together with the relevant HLA.

Trimming took 8 bases from V and 0 from J, leaving 10 bases between them. The CDR3 loop spans 14 amino acids. CDR1 and CDR2 (germline): LNHDA, SQIVND (reference sequence). TCRdb redid the calling of the reads with MiXCR, one entry per CDR3 protein. The sample consists of a few hundred thousand distinct CDR3 sequences, 30% to 40% of them appearing once. This clonotype was observed at least ten times. Its antigen is as yet unknown. The receptor was isolated from a human donor in good health (CMV status not recorded). Some clones in this sample may be carry-over from other donors' samples. The specimen was cultured PBMCs, collected from culture after CMV antigen stimulation. The V and J genes are TRBV19 and TRBJ1-4, with D possibly TRBD1 on 5 matching bases. The DNA for the CDR3 is TGTGCCAGTGAAACAGGAGCAACTAATGAAAAACTGTTTTTT. Translated: CASETGATNEKLFF. The full variable domain, rest sourced from reference TRBV19 and TRBJ1-4, is DGGITQSPKYLFRKEGQNVTLSCEQNLNHDAMYWYRQDPGQGLRLIYYSQIVNDFQKGDIAEGYSVSREKKESFPLTVTSAQKNPTAFYLCASETGATNEKLFFGSGTQLSVL.